Shown below are 28 T cell receptor beta chains from a single sample sequenced in a study of T cells in Graves' hyperthyroidism and ophthalmopathy. Authors of the study amplified TCR beta CDR3 regions from RNA transcripts. The TCR CDR3 was amplified in a first-round RT-PCR using the HTBI primer set. TCRdb re-called the multiplex PCR reads with MiXCR, one entry per CDR3 protein. The repertoire consists of about 640,000 distinct CDR3 sequences, with around 20% occurring once and the leading ten covering 30% to 40%. The specimen sequenced was blood. These receptors were taken from a man in his thirties or forties with Graves' ophthalmopathy.

V usage is TRBV6-9 and J usage is TRBJ1-6; TRBD1 matches 7 bases. CDR3 length equals 16 residues. Germline V gene sequence: CDR1 MNHGY, CDR2 SVAAGI. Trimming removed 4 bases from V and 7 bases from J; junction bases left unmatched: 10. Here the CDR3 reads CASSFRTGTENSPLHF. In nucleotides, the CDR3 is TGTGCCAGCAGTTTTAGAACCGGGACAGAAAATTCACCCCTCCACTTT.

Only a few counts were recorded for this clonotype. The chain links TRBV20-1 to TRBJ1-5; 10 bases map to TRBD1. Per the germline V gene, CDR1 is DFQATT and CDR2 is SNEGSKA (reference sequence). With V trimmed by 5 bases and J by 7 bases, 5 bases remained unmatched. The CDR3 extends over 13 amino acids. The CDR3: CSAFRDRGQPQHF. The CDR3 DNA is TGCAGTGCTTTTCGGGACAGGGGACAGCCCCAGCATTTT.

Many counts were recorded for this clonotype. Relative to the germline gene, one junction end is altered; a read error may explain this. The V call is TRBV4-2, the J call TRBJ2-7; 13 bases align to TRBD2. Germline CDR1 reads LGHNA; CDR2 reads YNFKEQ. This CDR3 spans 15 amino acids. The CDR3 loop reads CASSQELAGGYEQYF. The CDR3 region has the DNA TGCGCCAGCAGCCAAGAACTAGCGGGAGGGTACGAGCAGTACTTC.

This chain connects TRBV28 to TRBJ1-2; tentative D call: TRBD1 (6 bases). Germline CDR1 reads MDHEN; CDR2 reads SYDVKM. V lost 2 bases and J 5 bases, leaving 18 bases between the germline ends. This CDR3 region has 16 residues. The CDR3 loop reads CASSLGTLSHPYGYTF. CDR3 sequence (DNA): TGTGCCAGCAGTTTAGGGACACTATCTCACCCTTATGGCTACACCTTC.

The V call is TRBV10-3, the J call TRBJ1-5; TRBD1 might be the D (6 bases). Germline V CDR1 and CDR2: ENHRY, SYGVKD. The CDR3 has 13 residues. The germline V and J ends were trimmed by 11 bases and 1 base, with 12 bases remaining between them. CDR3 sequence reads: CAGRGGSNQPQHF. The CDR3 bases are TGTGCCGGGAGGGGGGGGAGCAATCAGCCCCAGCATTTT.

This clonotype was counted only a few times. The chain recombines TRBV10-3 with TRBJ1-2, with a possible D match to TRBD1 (5 bases). The CDR3 is 12 residues long. Trimming cost V 3 bases and J 5 bases, with 7 bases left between them. Germline lookup yields CDR1 ENHRY and CDR2 SYGVKD. This chain's CDR3 is CAISEGTYGYTF. The CDR3 nucleotides read TGTGCCATCAGTGAAGGGACTTATGGCTACACCTTC.

V is TRBV13 and J is TRBJ2-1; 9 positions agree with TRBD2. Germline assignment: CDR1 PRHDT and CDR2 FYEKMQ (reference sequence). V was pared by 4 bases and J by 4 bases, with 17 bases of the junction left unmatched. The CDR3 totals 19 residues. This CDR3 reads CASSSINRLAGEGYNEQFF. In nucleotides, the CDR3 is TGTGCCAGCAGCTCAATTAACCGTTTAGCGGGAGAGGGGTACAATGAGCAGTTCTTC.

The rearrangement joins TRBV7-9 to TRBJ1-1; no firm D call. V was clipped by 5 bases and J by 3 bases, with 16 bases between them. The V gene's germline CDR1 is SEHNR and CDR2 FQNEAQ (reference sequence). The CDR3 is made up of 15 amino acids. CDR3 loop: CASSMQTPGHTEAFF. In DNA, the CDR3 is TGTGCCAGCAGCATGCAGACCCCCGGGCACACTGAAGCTTTCTTT.

This clonotype was counted ten times or more. Compared with germline, one end of the junction differs, possibly owing to a read error. The V gene is TRBV27, the J gene TRBJ1-2; 7 bases match TRBD1. The CDR3 is 16 residues long. Germline CDR1 MNHEY, CDR2 SMNVEV (reference sequence). The CDR3 region is CASSKRTGGSLYGYTF. Written as DNA, the CDR3 is TGTGCCAGCAGTAAACGGACAGGCGGCTCACTCTATGGGTACACCTTC.

This clonotype was counted at least ten times. This chain uses TRBV7-2 with TRBJ2-7; 9 nucleotides line up with TRBD1. The germline V gene encodes CDR1 SGHTA and CDR2 FQGNSA. The J segment lost 6 bases and the V segment lost 1 base, leaving 7 bases of the junction unmatched. This CDR3 has 15 residues. Written as DNA, the CDR3 is TGTGCCAGCAGCTTAGACCCCGGGACAGGGTTCGAGCAGTACTTC. Amino acid sequence: CASSLDPGTGFEQYF.

This clonotype was seen more than once but under ten times. The rearrangement links TRBV14 to TRBJ2-7; 7 bases align to TRBD1. The V gene end was trimmed by 1 base and the J gene end by 6 bases; junction bases not matched to a gene: 3. This CDR3 is 13 amino acids long. Germline CDR1 reads SGHDN; CDR2 reads FVKESK. The CDR3 DNA reads TGTGCCAGCAGCCAAGTCCCAGGGGGCGAGCAGTACTTC. Translated: CASSQVPGGEQYF.

This clonotype has just a few counts. The DNA of the CDR3 is TGTGCCACCAAGTCGGACAGGGGGCCCTATGGCTACACCTTC. It translates to CATKSDRGPYGYTF. This sequence joins TRBV6-1 and TRBJ1-2, with 11 nucleotides matching TRBD1. CDR3 length: 14 residues. V lost 10 bases and J lost 4; bases outside the gene matches: 8. The germline CDR1 and CDR2 sequences are MNHNS and SASEGT.

This clonotype was seen only a few times. This chain links TRBV4-2 with TRBJ2-1; TRBD1 might be the D (5 bases). V was shortened by 0 bases and J by 0 bases, with 12 bases between the two germline ends. The CDR3 is made up of 17 amino acids. Germline CDR1 and CDR2: LGHNA and YNFKEQ. The CDR3 protein is CASSQDKVDSSYNEQFF. In nucleotides, the CDR3 is TGTGCCAGCAGCCAAGATAAGGTAGACAGCTCCTACAATGAGCAGTTCTTC.

This clonotype was counted ten times or more. The rearrangement links TRBV27 to TRBJ2-1; tentatively, D is TRBD2 (5 bases). This CDR3 region has 17 residues. The germline V gene has CDR1 MNHEY and CDR2 SMNVEV (reference sequence). Deletions cut 1 base from V and 0 bases from J, with 13 bases between. The CDR3 sequence is CASSLWPVAPSYNEQFF. The CDR3 nucleotides read TGTGCCAGCAGTTTATGGCCCGTAGCGCCCTCCTACAATGAGCAGTTCTTC.

The chain links TRBV29-1 to TRBJ2-3; 12 bases fit TRBD2. V was pared by 2 bases and J by 3 bases, with 6 bases of the junction left unmatched. CDR3 length: 16 amino acids. The germline V gene has CDR1 SQVTM and CDR2 ANQGSEA. The CDR3 region has the DNA TGCAGCGTTGAAAAGCTAGCGGGAGGGGGGACAGATACGCAGTATTTT. As protein: CSVEKLAGGGTDTQYF.

This clonotype appeared many times. The chain joins TRBV28 to TRBJ1-1; possibly TRBD1 for D (6 bases). CDR3 length equals 15 residues. Trimming left V 11 bases short and J 0 bases short, with 19 bases between. CDR1 is MDHEN and CDR2 is SYDVKM in the germline V gene. This CDR3 reads CASVEAGALNTEAFF. The CDR3 DNA is TGTGCCTCAGTTGAAGCGGGGGCGCTGAACACTGAAGCTTTCTTT.

At least ten counts were recorded for this clonotype. The chain employs TRBV10-3 and TRBJ1-1; a possible D gene is TRBD1 (6 bases). The CDR3 is made up of 15 amino acids. V lost 5 bases and J 1 base, leaving 14 bases between the germline ends. CDR1 is ENHRY, CDR2 SYGVKD, per germline. CDR3 in DNA: TGTGCCATCAGTCCTCGGGGGGGGCCGAACACTGAAGCTTTCTTT. This translates into CAISPRGGPNTEAFF.

This clonotype was counted between two and nine times. V gene TRBV7-9 combines with J gene TRBJ2-2; D is perhaps TRBD2 (5 bases). This CDR3 comprises 16 residues. V lost 0 bases and J 1 base, leaving 9 bases between the germline ends. Germline CDR1 reads SEHNR; CDR2 reads FQNEAQ (reference sequence). The DNA for the CDR3 is TGTGCCAGCAGCTTAGCACGGGGTTTGAACACCGGGGAGCTGTTTTTT. The encoded protein is CASSLARGLNTGELFF.

This clonotype was seen a single time. A read error may be the cause here, since a much bigger clone is one base away. V is TRBV2 and J is TRBJ2-1, with 10 bases matching TRBD2. CDR1 is SNHLY, CDR2 FYNNEI, per germline. The CDR3 spans 13 residues. V dropped 7 bases and J dropped 10; count of bases not matched to a gene: 7. In DNA, the CDR3 is TGTGCCAGCAAAGCGGGAGGGCTGCGCGAGCAGTTCTTC. It yields the protein CASKAGGLREQFF. Filled out from reference TRBV2 and TRBJ2-1, the complete variable domain reads EPEVTQTPSHQVTQMGQEVILRCVPISNHLYFYWYRQILGQKVEFLVSFYNNEISEKSEIFDDQFSVERPDGSNFTLKIRSTKLEDSAMYFCASKAGGLREQFFGPGTRLTVL.

There are many counts of this clonotype. The rearrangement links TRBV12-3 or TRBV12-4 to TRBJ1-5; no clear D. The CDR3 spans 13 residues. Trimming removed 8 bases at V and 2 bases at J, with 10 bases between. CDR3 nucleotide sequence: TGTGCCAGCGGATTCCGGGGCAATCAGCCCCAGCATTTT. Translation gives CASGFRGNQPQHF.

This clonotype was counted between two and nine times. The chain is built from TRBV27 and TRBJ2-1; D may match TRBD1 or TRBD2 (5 bases each). The V end was cut by 5 bases, the J end by 0 bases, with 14 bases between. This CDR3 has 16 residues. Germline V gene data show CDR1 as MNHEY and CDR2 as SMNVEV (reference sequence). The DNA of the CDR3 is TGTGCCAGCAGTCTTAGAGGGGCCAGCTCCTACAATGAGCAGTTCTTC. Amino acids: CASSLRGASSYNEQFF.

This chain joins TRBV28 and TRBJ2-7, with 9 nucleotides matching TRBD1. This CDR3 is 16 amino acids long. V lost 4 bases and J lost 5; bases outside the gene matches: 12. CDR1 and CDR2 from the germline V gene are MDHEN and SYDVKM. This CDR3 reads CASSSHRGTGFDEQYF. CDR3 nucleotides: TGTGCCAGCAGTTCCCACAGGGGGACAGGGTTCGACGAGCAGTACTTC.

This clonotype was counted between two and nine times. The chain recombines TRBV12-3 or TRBV12-4 with TRBJ2-7; TRBD2 agrees at 7 bases. The junction had 6 bases not matched to a gene; V was cut back by 0 bases and J by 4 bases. This CDR3 is built from 15 residues. CDR3: CASSLAGGRKYEQYF. As DNA, the CDR3 is TGTGCCAGCAGTTTAGCTGGCGGGAGAAAGTACGAGCAGTACTTC.

This clonotype has ten or more counts. J is TRBJ2-7 and V is TRBV28; a possible D gene is TRBD1 (6 bases). The germline V and J ends were trimmed by 5 bases and 2 bases, with 19 bases remaining between them. Germline lookup yields CDR1 MDHEN and CDR2 SYDVKM. This CDR3 has 16 residues. This CDR3 is CASSPPDSLVTYEQYF. The CDR3 nucleotides read TGTGCCAGCAGTCCCCCGGACAGCCTCGTAACCTACGAGCAGTACTTC.

This clonotype was counted between two and nine times. This chain joins TRBV11-2 and TRBJ1-1; D might be TRBD1 (5 bases). The CDR3 consists of 12 residues. The germline gives CDR1 SGHAT, CDR2 FQNNGV. V lost 4 bases and J lost 5, with 8 bases in between. Here the CDR3 reads CASSSGLTEAFF. CDR3 nucleotides: TGTGCCAGCAGCTCAGGGTTGACTGAAGCTTTCTTT.

In this sample, this clonotype turned up a few times. The V gene is TRBV10-3, the J gene TRBJ1-1; D gene uncertain. Germline assignment: CDR1 ENHRY and CDR2 SYGVKD. Trimming removed 4 bases at V and 3 bases at J, with 6 bases between. The CDR3 length is 12 residues. DNA of the CDR3: TGTGCCATCAGTGTGCGATACACTGAAGCTTTCTTT. Translated: CAISVRYTEAFF.

CDR3 DNA sequence: TGTGCCAGCAGCCAGACTCATTCTAGCACAGATACGCAGTATTTT. It translates to CASSQTHSSTDTQYF. The chain couples TRBV7-2 to TRBJ2-3, with no clear D. Trimming removed 5 bases at V and 0 bases at J, with 12 bases between. Germline V gene lookup returns CDR1 SGHTA and CDR2 FQGNSA. The CDR3 has 15 residues. Using reference TRBV7-2 and TRBJ2-3 for the parts outside the CDR3, the full variable domain is GAGVSQSPSNKVTEKGKDVELRCDPISGHTALYWYRQSLGQGLEFLIYFQGNSAPDKSGLPSDRFSAERTGGSVSTLTIQRTQQEDSAVYLCASSQTHSSTDTQYFGPGTRLTVL.

This clonotype was counted between two and nine times. The rearrangement joins TRBV3-1 to TRBJ2-7; 10 bases are a match to TRBD2. The CDR3 covers 14 residues. The germline gives CDR1 LGHDT, CDR2 YNNKEL (reference sequence). Trimming cost V 3 bases and J 7 bases; bases outside gene matches: 6. The CDR3 region is CASSQLAGAGEQYF. The CDR3 DNA is TGTGCCAGCAGCCAGCTAGCGGGAGCGGGGGAGCAGTACTTC.